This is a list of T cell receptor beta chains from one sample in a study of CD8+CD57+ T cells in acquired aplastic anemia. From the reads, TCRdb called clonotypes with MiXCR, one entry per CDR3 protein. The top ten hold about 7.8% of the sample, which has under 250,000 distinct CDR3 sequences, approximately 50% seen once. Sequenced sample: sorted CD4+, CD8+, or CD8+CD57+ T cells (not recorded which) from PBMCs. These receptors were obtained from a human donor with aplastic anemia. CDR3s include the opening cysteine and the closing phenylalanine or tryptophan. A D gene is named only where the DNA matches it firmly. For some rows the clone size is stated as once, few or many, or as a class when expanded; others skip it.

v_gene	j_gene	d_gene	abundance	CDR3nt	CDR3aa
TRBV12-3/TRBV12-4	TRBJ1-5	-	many	TGTGCCAGCAGTCGTAGGAGTCTCGCTAGCAATCAGCCCCAGCATTTT	CASSRRSLASNQPQHF
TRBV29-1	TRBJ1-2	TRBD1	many	TGCAGCGTTGAGAGCCGACAGGGAACTAACTATGGCTACACCTTC	CSVESRQGTNYGYTF
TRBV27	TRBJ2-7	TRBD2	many	TGTGCCAGCAGTTTAGCAGCGGGAGTAGGCTACGAGCAGTACTTC	CASSLAAGVGYEQYF
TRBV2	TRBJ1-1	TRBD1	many	TGTGCCAGCATCCCGGACAGGGAGGGTACTGAAGCTTTCTTT	CASIPDREGTEAFF
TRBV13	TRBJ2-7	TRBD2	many	TGTGCCAGCAGCTTAGGGACTAGCTCCTCCTACGAGCAGTACTTC	CASSLGTSSSYEQYF
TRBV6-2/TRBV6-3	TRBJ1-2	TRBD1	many	TGTGCCAGCAACCGAGGGGAGGACAGGGAGGATGGCTACACCTTC	CASNRGEDREDGYTF
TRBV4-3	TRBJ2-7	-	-	TGCGCCAGCAGCCAAGATCCGGGCCCCCACGAGCAGTACTTC	CASSQDPGPHEQYF
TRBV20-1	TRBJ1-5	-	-	TGCAGTGCCACCCAGCACAATCAGCCCCAGCATTTT	CSATQHNQPQHF
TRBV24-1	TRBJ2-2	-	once	TGTGCCACCATCACGGGACCCGGGGAGCTATTTTTT	CATITGPGELFF
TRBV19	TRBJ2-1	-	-	TGTGCCAGTAGTATAGATCCCCATGAGCAGTTCTTC	CASSIDPHEQFF
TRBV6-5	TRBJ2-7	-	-	TGTGCCAGCAGTGAAGCGCTTCCGAGAGGGGGCTACGAGCAGTACTTC	CASSEALPRGGYEQYF
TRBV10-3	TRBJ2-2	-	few	TGTGCCATAGTATCAGCGAACACCGGGGAGCTGTTTTTT	CAIVSANTGELFF
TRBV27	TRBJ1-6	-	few	TGTGCCAGTAGGGCCTCTAATTCACCCCTCCACTTT	CASRASNSPLHF
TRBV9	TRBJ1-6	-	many	TGTGCCAGCAGCCAGGCTAATTCACCCCTCCACTTT	CASSQANSPLHF
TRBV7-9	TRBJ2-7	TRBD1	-	TGTGCCAGCAGGTGGACAGGGCGCGTATACGAGCAGTACTTC	CASRWTGRVYEQYF
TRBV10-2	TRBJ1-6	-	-	TGCGCCAGCAGTGACCCGGGAAGACAGAACTATAATTCACCCCTCCACTTT	CASSDPGRQNYNSPLHF
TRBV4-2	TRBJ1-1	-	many	TGTGCCAGCAGCCAAGACAGGGAAAGGACTGAAGCTTTCTTT	CASSQDRERTEAFF
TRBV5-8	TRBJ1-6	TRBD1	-	TGTGCCAGCAGCTTGCCAGGGGGGAATTCACCCCTCCACTTT	CASSLPGGNSPLHF
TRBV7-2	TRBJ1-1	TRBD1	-	TGTGCCAGCAGCTCTCAGGGGGCTCACGTAGCTGAAGCTTTCTTT	CASSSQGAHVAEAFF
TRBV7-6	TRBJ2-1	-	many	TGTGCCAGCAGCTTTTCCGCGGGATGGGTGAATGAGCAGTTCTTC	CASSFSAGWVNEQFF
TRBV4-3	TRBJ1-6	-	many	TGCGCCAGCAGCCTAGTCCCCAGGAGCTCCTATAATTCACCCCTCCACTTT	CASSLVPRSSYNSPLHF
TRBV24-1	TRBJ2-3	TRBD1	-	TGTGCCAGCAGTGAAGGGACAGGGGGCGCAGATACGCAGTATTTT	CASSEGTGGADTQYF
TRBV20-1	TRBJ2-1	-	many	TGCAGTGCTAGAGCTGCTAGCGACTACAATGAGCAGTTCTTC	CSARAASDYNEQFF
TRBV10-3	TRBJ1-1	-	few	TGTGCCATCAGTGCTGGCGAGAACACTGAAGCTTTCTTT	CAISAGENTEAFF
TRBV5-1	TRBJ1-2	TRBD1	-	TGCGCCAGCAGCTTGAGGGGCAGGGGGCTTTTATATTACTATGGCTACACCTTC	CASSLRGRGLLYYYGYTF
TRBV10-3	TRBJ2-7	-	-	TGTGCCATCAGTGAGCGGCGGCAGGCCGAGCAGTACTTC	CAISERRQAEQYF
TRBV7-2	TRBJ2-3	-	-	TGTGCCAGCAGCTTTCCGGGAGAGGGGGTCACAGATACGCAGTATTTT	CASSFPGEGVTDTQYF
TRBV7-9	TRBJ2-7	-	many	TGTGCCAGCAGCTTGGGGTCGGAGGAGCAGTACTTC	CASSLGSEEQYF
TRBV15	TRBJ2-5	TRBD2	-	TGTGCCACCAGCAGAGATCTATTTGGGACTAGCGGGAGTGGGGAGACCCAGTACTTC	CATSRDLFGTSGSGETQYF
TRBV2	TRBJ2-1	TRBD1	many	TGTGCCAGCAGCAGAAGGTCTGGGGGACAGGGGGCGGGAAAGGTCGTGTATGAGCAGTTCTTC	CASSRRSGGQGAGKVVYEQFF
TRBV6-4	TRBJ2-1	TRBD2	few	TGTGCCAGCAGTGGAAGCGGGGGGGATGGCTCCTACAATGAGCAGTTCTTC	CASSGSGGDGSYNEQFF
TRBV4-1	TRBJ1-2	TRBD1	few	TGCGCCAGCAGCCAACTGACAGACAGGGTCCATGGCTACACCTTC	CASSQLTDRVHGYTF
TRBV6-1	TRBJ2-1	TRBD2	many	TGTGCCAGCAGTGAACTAGCATCGGGAGGGAATGAGCAGTTCTTC	CASSELASGGNEQFF
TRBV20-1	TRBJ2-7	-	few	TGCAGTGCTAGTAGGTGGCCAGCTTACGAGCAGTACTTC	CSASRWPAYEQYF
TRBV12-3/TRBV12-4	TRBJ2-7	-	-	TGTGCCAGCAGTTGGGGCGGCTACGAGCAGTACTTC	CASSWGGYEQYF
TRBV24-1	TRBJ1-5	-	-	TGCGCCACCAGCGAACGAAAGCAGCCCCAGCATTTT	CATSERKQPQHF
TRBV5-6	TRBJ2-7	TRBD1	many	TGTGCCAGCAGCCTGGACAGGAACCCAGCCGCCGAGCAGTACTTC	CASSLDRNPAAEQYF
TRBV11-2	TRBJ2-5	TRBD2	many	TGTGCCAGCAGCTTAGAACTAGCGGGGGAGCAAGAGACCCAGTACTTC	CASSLELAGEQETQYF
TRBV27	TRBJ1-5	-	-	TGTGCCAGCAGTCCCACCGAGGTTCAGCCCCAGCATTTT	CASSPTEVQPQHF
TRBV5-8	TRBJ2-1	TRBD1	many	TGTGCCAGCAGCTTACACGGGACAGGGTTATTCAATGAGCAGTTCTTC	CASSLHGTGLFNEQFF
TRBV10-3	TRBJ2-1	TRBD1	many	TGTGCCACCGGACAGGGAGGCAATGAGCAGTTCTTC	CATGQGGNEQFF
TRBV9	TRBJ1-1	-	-	TGTGCCAGCAGCGTAGGGACTTGGGACACTGAAGCTTTCTTT	CASSVGTWDTEAFF
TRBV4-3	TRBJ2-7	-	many	TGCGCCAGCAGCCAAGATTCGGGGGCCTACGAGCAGTACTTC	CASSQDSGAYEQYF
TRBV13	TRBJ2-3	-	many	TGTGCCAGCAGCTCTTACGGGCAGCGGGACAACACAGATACGCAGTATTTT	CASSSYGQRDNTDTQYF
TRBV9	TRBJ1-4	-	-	TGTGCCAGCAGCGAACACCCCAGAGGTGAAAAACTGTTTTTT	CASSEHPRGEKLFF
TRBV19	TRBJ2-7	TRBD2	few	TGTGCCAGTAGTATACTAGCGGGGGGCTACGAGCAGTACTTC	CASSILAGGYEQYF
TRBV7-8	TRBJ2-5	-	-	TGTGCCAGCAGCCCCCGACTAGGTTTCCAAGAGACCCAGTACTTC	CASSPRLGFQETQYF
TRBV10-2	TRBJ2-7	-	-	TGCGCCAGCAGTCGGTCAGTCGGCTCCTACGAGCAGTACTTC	CASSRSVGSYEQYF
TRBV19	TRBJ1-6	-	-	TGCGCCAGTAGTATTGTCAGGCTACCGCCCCTCCACTTT	CASSIVRLPPLHF